The present T cell receptor beta chain was sequenced within a study of cytotoxic CD8 clonotypes in ibrutinib-treated CLL. The wider study: Included were 11 relapsed/refractory and about 14 treatment-naive patients, of whom roughly 17 were IGHV unmutated. Complete response was seen in 2 patients and partial in approximately 25; around twelve progressed and around 14 stayed remitted after a median around 68 months. Investigators collected response samples after a median roughly 13 months of treatment, range 6 to 36.

Targeted sequencing depth ranged from 1 in 200,000 to 1 in 1 million T cells. TCRdb's copy holds only in-frame clones and misses some; the assay was immunoSEQ multiplex PCR. The sample has 150,000 to 200,000 clones, over 75% seen once. Trimming removed 1 base from V and 0 bases from J, with 13 bases in between. Looked up from germline, CDR1 is KGHSH and CDR2 is LQKENI. There are 17 residues in the CDR3. This receptor was taken from a human donor with chronic lymphocytic leukemia. The chain employs TRBV18 and TRBJ2-1; D possibly matches TRBD1 or TRBD2 (6 bases each). The source material was PBMCs, sampled at disease progression, from a patient treated with ibrutinib. The CDR3 coding sequence is TGTGCCAGCTCACCACTAGGGGGACTCAGCTCCTACAATGAGCAGTTCTTC. It translates to CASSPLGGLSSYNEQFF.